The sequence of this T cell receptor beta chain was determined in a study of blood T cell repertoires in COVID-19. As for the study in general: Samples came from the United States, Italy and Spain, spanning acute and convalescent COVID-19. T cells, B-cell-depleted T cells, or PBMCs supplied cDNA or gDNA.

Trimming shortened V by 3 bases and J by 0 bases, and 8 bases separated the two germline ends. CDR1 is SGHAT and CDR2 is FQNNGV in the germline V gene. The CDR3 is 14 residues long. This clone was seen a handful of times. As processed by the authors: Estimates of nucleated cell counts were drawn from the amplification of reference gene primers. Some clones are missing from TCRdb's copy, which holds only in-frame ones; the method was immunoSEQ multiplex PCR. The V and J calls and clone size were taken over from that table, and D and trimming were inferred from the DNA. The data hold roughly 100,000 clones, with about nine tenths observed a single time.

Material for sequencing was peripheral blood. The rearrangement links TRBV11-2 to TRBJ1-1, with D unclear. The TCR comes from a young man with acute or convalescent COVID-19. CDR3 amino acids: CASSFSRVNTEAFF. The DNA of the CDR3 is TGTGCCAGCAGCTTCTCCCGGGTGAACACTGAAGCTTTCTTT.